The rows below give T cell receptor beta chains drawn from one sample of a study of T cell responses to AZD1222 COVID-19 vaccine. The protocol was immunoSEQ multiplex PCR, while the TCRdb copy is restricted to in-frame clones and leaves out a portion. The sample records approximately 130,000 clones, about 89% being singletons. The sequencing used peripheral blood, collected on day 0 of AZD1222 vaccination. These receptors all stem from an adult in good health. Each CDR3 is given with its conserved first and last residue. D genes are given only for firm matches. Size tells how often a clone was seen (once, few, many) or the class of an expanded clone, and some rows leave it out.

NA	NA	TRBV5-1	TRBJ1-1	CASREQGSNTEAFF	TGCGCCAGCAGAGAGCAGGGGTCGAACACTGAAGCTTTCTTT
NA	once	TRBV5-1	TRBJ2-5	CASSLAREETQYF	TGCGCCAGCAGCTTGGCCAGGGAAGAGACCCAGTACTTC
TRBD1	few	TRBV15	TRBJ1-3	CATSRETGGGGNTIYF	TGTGCCACCAGCAGAGAGACAGGGGGAGGTGGAAACACCATATATTTT
NA	NA	TRBV7-2	TRBJ1-5	CASSLQRDQPQHF	TGTGCCAGCAGCTTACAACGGGATCAGCCCCAGCATTTT
TRBD1	NA	TRBV19	TRBJ1-5	CASSIWDRGDQPQHF	TGTGCCAGTAGTATATGGGACAGGGGGGACCAGCCCCAGCATTTT
NA	few	TRBV19	TRBJ1-1	CASSSSLNTEAFF	TGTGCCAGTAGTAGCAGTTTGAACACTGAAGCTTTCTTT
NA	NA	TRBV12-3/TRBV12-4	TRBJ1-2	CASSSHTGSGYTF	TGTGCCAGCAGTTCTCATACAGGGTCTGGCTACACCTTC
TRBD1	NA	TRBV6-4	TRBJ1-2	CASSGGQGYGYTF	TGTGCCAGCAGTGGGGGACAGGGCTATGGCTACACCTTC
NA	NA	TRBV7-2	TRBJ1-5	CASSLSPQGYQPQHF	TGTGCCAGCAGCTTATCCCCTCAGGGTTATCAGCCCCAGCATTTT
TRBD1	NA	TRBV18	TRBJ1-2	CASSSQDRGGYGYTF	TGTGCCAGCTCATCACAGGACAGGGGCGGCTATGGCTACACCTTC
TRBD1	NA	TRBV6-2/TRBV6-3	TRBJ2-1	CASSYGTGRNEQFF	TGTGCCAGCAGTTACGGGACAGGGAGGAATGAGCAGTTCTTC
TRBD1	NA	TRBV5-1	TRBJ1-6	CASSEQGSSYNSPLHF	TGCGCCAGCAGCGAACAGGGGAGCTCCTATAATTCACCCCTCCACTTT
NA	NA	TRBV7-2	TRBJ1-5	CASSPGQPYQPQHF	TGTGCCAGCAGCCCCGGACAGCCATATCAGCCCCAGCATTTT
TRBD2	NA	TRBV7-3	TRBJ2-3	CASSFSSGKNTDTQYF	TGTGCCAGCAGCTTTTCGAGCGGGAAAAACACAGATACGCAGTATTTT
TRBD1	NA	TRBV7-2	TRBJ2-2	CASRPGQGAIGELFF	TGTGCCAGCAGACCCGGACAGGGGGCGATCGGGGAGCTGTTTTTT
TRBD1	NA	TRBV5-5	TRBJ1-3	CASSLLGQGSGNTIYF	TGTGCCAGCAGCTTGTTGGGACAGGGTTCTGGAAACACCATATATTTT
NA	NA	TRBV18	TRBJ1-3	CASSPPGGEGNTIYF	TGTGCCAGCTCACCACCGGGGGGCGAAGGAAACACCATATATTTT
NA	NA	TRBV4-3	TRBJ2-2	CASSQGVGQTHTGELFF	TGCGCCAGCAGCCAAGGGGTCGGACAGACGCACACCGGGGAGCTGTTTTTT
TRBD1	NA	TRBV5-4	TRBJ1-2	CASSWELDRDNYGYTF	TGTGCCAGCAGCTGGGAATTGGACAGGGATAACTATGGCTACACCTTC
TRBD1	NA	TRBV14	TRBJ1-3	CASSQVPGQGLSAGNTIYF	TGTGCCAGCAGCCAAGTCCCCGGACAGGGTCTAAGCGCTGGAAACACCATATATTTT
TRBD2	NA	TRBV29-1	TRBJ2-3	CSVEEWSGDATDTQYF	TGCAGCGTTGAAGAGTGGAGCGGGGACGCCACAGATACGCAGTATTTT
NA	NA	TRBV28	TRBJ1-1	CASSLGRVDTEAFF	TGTGCCAGCAGTTTAGGAAGGGTGGACACTGAAGCTTTCTTT
NA	NA	TRBV15	TRBJ2-1	CATSREYLAGNEQFF	TGTGCCACCAGCAGAGAATACCTAGCAGGCAATGAGCAGTTCTTC
NA	NA	TRBV2	TRBJ2-7	CASREGYYEQYF	TGTGCCAGCAGGGAGGGGTACTACGAGCAGTACTTC
NA	NA	TRBV19	TRBJ1-1	CASSKAGRANTEAFF	TGTGCCAGTAGTAAGGCGGGGAGGGCCAACACTGAAGCTTTCTTT
TRBD1	NA	TRBV14	TRBJ2-1	CASSQVGQAEGTEQFF	TGTGCCAGCAGCCAAGTGGGACAGGCGGAGGGGACAGAGCAGTTCTTC
TRBD1	NA	TRBV24-1	TRBJ2-2	CATSDQGAGELFF	TGTGCCACCAGTGACCAGGGGGCGGGGGAGCTGTTTTTT
TRBD1	NA	TRBV5-8	TRBJ1-2	CASSAPGQGTGYTF	TGTGCCAGCAGCGCACCGGGACAGGGGACTGGCTACACCTTC
TRBD2	NA	TRBV24-1	TRBJ2-1	CATSDSGGRGNNEQFF	TGTGCCACCAGTGATAGCGGTGGGCGGGGGAACAATGAGCAGTTCTTC
TRBD1	NA	TRBV2	TRBJ2-7	CASSLRDRASF	TGTGCCAGCAGTCTCCGGGACAGGGCGAGTTTC
NA	NA	TRBV28	TRBJ2-2	CASSSPGESTGELFF	TGTGCCAGCAGTAGCCCCGGAGAGAGCACCGGGGAGCTGTTTTTT
TRBD1	NA	TRBV19	TRBJ1-4	CASSVGQGPNEKLFF	TGTGCCAGTAGTGTGGGACAGGGACCTAATGAAAAACTGTTTTTT
TRBD1	NA	TRBV5-1	TRBJ2-1	CASSTGTGGRYNEQFF	TGCGCCAGCAGCACCGGGACAGGGGGCAGGTACAATGAGCAGTTCTTC
NA	NA	TRBV5-1	TRBJ1-1	CASSSQGKGTEAFF	TGCGCCAGCAGCTCACAGGGAAAGGGCACTGAAGCTTTCTTT
NA	NA	TRBV25-1	TRBJ2-3	CASSEGGAIDTQYF	TGTGCCAGCAGTGAGGGGGGCGCGATAGATACGCAGTATTTT